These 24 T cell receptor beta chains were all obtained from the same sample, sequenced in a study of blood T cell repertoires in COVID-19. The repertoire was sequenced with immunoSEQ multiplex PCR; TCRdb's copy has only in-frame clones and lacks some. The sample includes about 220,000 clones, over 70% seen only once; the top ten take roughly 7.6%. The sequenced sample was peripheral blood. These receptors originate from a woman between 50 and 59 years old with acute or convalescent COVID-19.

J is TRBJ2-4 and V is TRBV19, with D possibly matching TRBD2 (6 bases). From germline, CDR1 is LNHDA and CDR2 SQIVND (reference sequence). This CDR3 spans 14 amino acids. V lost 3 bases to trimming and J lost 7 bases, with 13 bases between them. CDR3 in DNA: TGTGCCAGTAGTATGGGACTCGGAGGTAACATTCAGTACTTC. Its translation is CASSMGLGGNIQYF.

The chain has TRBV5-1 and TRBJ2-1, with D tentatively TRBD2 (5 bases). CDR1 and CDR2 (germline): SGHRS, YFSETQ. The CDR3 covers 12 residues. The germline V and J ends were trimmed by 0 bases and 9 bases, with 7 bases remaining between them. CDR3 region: CASSLDGVEQFF. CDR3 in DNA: TGCGCCAGCAGCTTGGACGGGGTTGAGCAGTTCTTC.

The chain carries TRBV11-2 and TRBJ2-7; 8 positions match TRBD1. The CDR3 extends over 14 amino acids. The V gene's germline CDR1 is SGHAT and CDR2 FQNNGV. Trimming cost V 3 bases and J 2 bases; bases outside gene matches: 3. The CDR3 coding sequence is TGTGCCAGCAGCTTGGGACAGGTGACCTACGAGCAGTACTTC. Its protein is CASSLGQVTYEQYF.

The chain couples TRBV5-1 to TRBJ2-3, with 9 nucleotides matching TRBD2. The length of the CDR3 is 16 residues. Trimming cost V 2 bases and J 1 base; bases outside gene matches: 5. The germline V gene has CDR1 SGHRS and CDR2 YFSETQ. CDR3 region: CASSFRGRAGTDTQYF. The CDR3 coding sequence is TGCGCCAGCAGCTTTCGCGGGAGGGCTGGCACAGATACGCAGTATTTT. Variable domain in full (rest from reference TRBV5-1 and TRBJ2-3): KAGVTQTPRYLIKTRGQQVTLSCSPISGHRSVSWYQQTPGQGLQFLFEYFSETQRNKGNFPGRFSGRQFSNSRSEMNVSTLELGDSALYLCASSFRGRAGTDTQYFGPGTRLTVL.

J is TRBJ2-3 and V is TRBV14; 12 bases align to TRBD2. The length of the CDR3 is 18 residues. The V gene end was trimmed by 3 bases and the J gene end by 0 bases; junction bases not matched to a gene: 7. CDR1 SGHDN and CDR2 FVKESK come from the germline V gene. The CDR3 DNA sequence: TGTGCCAGCAGCCACCGACTAGCGGGAGCCCGGAGCACAGATACGCAGTATTTT. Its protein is CASSHRLAGARSTDTQYF.

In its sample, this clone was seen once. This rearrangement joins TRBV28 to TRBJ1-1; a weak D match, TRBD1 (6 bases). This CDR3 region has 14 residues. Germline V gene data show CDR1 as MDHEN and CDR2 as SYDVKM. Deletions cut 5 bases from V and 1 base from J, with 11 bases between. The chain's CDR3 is CASSPPTGNTEAFF. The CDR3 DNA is TGTGCCAGCAGTCCACCGACAGGGAACACTGAAGCTTTCTTT.

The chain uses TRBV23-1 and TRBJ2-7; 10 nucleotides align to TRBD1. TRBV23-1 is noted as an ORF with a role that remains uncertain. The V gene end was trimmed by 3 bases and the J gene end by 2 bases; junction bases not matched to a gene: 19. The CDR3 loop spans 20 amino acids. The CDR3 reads CASSHRKTGGYSFFPYEQYF. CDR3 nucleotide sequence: TGCGCCAGCAGTCACCGAAAGACAGGGGGCTACTCTTTCTTCCCCTACGAGCAGTACTTC.

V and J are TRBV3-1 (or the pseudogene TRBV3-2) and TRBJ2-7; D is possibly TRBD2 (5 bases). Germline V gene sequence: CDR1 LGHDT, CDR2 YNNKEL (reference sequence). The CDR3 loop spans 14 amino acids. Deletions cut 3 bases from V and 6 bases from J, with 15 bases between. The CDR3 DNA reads TGTGCCAGCAGCCAGGACTGGGGTAGGACCGAGCAGTACTTC. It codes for CASSQDWGRTEQYF.

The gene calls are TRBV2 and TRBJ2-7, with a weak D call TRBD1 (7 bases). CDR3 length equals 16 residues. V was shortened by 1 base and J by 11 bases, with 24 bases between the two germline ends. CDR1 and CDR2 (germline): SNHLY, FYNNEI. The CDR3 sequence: CASSEEGMEGQFEEYF. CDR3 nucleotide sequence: TGTGCCAGCAGTGAAGAAGGGATGGAGGGACAGTTTGAGGAGTACTTC.

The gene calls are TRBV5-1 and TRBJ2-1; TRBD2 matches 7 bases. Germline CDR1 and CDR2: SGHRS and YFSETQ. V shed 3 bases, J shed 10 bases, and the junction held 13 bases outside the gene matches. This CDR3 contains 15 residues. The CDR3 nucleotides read TGCGCCAGCAGCTGGGAGTCCGCCAGCGGGAAGGAGCAGTTCTTC. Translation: CASSWESASGKEQFF. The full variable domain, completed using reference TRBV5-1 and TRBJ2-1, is KAGVTQTPRYLIKTRGQQVTLSCSPISGHRSVSWYQQTPGQGLQFLFEYFSETQRNKGNFPGRFSGRQFSNSRSEMNVSTLELGDSALYLCASSWESASGKEQFFGPGTRLTVL.

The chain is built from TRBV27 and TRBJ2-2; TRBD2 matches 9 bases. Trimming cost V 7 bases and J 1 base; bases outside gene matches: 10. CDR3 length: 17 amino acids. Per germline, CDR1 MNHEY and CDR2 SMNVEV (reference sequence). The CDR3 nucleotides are TGTGCCAGCACCCCTACCGCGGGAGGGTTGAACACCGGGGAGCTGTTTTTT. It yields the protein CASTPTAGGLNTGELFF.

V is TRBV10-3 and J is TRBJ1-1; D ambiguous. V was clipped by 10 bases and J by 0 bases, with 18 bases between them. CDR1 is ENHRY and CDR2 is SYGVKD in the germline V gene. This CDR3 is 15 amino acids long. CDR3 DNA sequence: TGTGCCACCAGGTACCTAGACGGATTGAACACTGAAGCTTTCTTT. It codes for CATRYLDGLNTEAFF.

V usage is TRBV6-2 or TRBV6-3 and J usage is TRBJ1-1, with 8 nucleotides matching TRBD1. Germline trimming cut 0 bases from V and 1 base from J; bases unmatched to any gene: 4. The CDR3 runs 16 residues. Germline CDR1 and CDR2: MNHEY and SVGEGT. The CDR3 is CASSYSSGGANTEAFF. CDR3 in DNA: TGTGCCAGCAGTTACTCCTCAGGGGGCGCGAACACTGAAGCTTTCTTT.

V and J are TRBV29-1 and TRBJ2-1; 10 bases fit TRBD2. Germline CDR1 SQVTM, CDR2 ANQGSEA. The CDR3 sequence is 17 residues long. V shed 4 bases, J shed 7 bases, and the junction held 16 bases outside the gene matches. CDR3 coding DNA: TGCAGCGTTGCTGGTTGGTTAGCGGGAGGCCCAAGGAATGAGCAGTTCTTC. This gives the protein CSVAGWLAGGPRNEQFF.

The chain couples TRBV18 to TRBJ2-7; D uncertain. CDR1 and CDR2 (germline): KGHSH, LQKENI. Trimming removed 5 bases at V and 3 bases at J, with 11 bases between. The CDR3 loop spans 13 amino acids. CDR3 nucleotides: TGTGCCAGCTCAGATCTTTTCGGCTACGAGCAGTACTTC. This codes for CASSDLFGYEQYF.

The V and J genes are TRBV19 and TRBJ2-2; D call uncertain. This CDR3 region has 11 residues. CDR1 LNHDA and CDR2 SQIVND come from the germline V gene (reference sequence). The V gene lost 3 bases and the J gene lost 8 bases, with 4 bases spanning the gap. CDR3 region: CASSIAGELFF. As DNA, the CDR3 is TGTGCCAGTAGTATCGCGGGGGAGCTGTTTTTT.

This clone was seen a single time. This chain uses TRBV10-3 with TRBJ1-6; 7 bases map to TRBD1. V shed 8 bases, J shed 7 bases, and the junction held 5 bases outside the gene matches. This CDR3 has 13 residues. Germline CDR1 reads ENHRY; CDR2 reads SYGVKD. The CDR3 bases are TGTGCCATCGGCAGGGGGGACAATTCACCCCTCCACTTT. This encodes CAIGRGDNSPLHF.

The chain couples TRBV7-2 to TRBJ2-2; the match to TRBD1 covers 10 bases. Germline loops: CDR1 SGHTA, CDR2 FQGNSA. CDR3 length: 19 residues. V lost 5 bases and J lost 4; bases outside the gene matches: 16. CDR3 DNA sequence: TGTGCCAGCAGCCCTCCTCTGGACAGGGGGTTTAGGAGCACCGGGGAGCTGTTTTTT. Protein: CASSPPLDRGFRSTGELFF.

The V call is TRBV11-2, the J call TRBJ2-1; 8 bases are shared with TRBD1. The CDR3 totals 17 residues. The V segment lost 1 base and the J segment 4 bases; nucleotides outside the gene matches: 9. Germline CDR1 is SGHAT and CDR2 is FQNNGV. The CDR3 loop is CASSLVSGQGAYNEQFF. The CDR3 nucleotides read TGTGCCAGCAGCTTAGTATCAGGGCAGGGGGCATACAATGAGCAGTTCTTC.

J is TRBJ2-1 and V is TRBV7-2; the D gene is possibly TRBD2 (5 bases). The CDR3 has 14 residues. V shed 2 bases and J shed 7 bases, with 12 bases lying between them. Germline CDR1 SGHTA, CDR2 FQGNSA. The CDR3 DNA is TGTGCCAGCAGCTTAAGTCGGAGAGGGAATGAGCAGTTCTTC. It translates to CASSLSRRGNEQFF.

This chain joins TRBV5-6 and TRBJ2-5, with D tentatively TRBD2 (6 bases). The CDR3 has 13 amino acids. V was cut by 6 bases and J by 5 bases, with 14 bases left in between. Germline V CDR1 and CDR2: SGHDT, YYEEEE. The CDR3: CASNGGFGETQYF. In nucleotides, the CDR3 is TGTGCCAGCAACGGGGGTTTCGGGGAGACCCAGTACTTC.

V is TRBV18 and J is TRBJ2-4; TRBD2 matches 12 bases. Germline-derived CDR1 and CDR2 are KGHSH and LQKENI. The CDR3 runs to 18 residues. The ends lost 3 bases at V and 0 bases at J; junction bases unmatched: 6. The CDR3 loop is CASSPGLAGRGAKNIQYF. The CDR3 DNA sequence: TGTGCCAGCTCACCTGGACTAGCGGGACGGGGAGCCAAAAACATTCAGTACTTC.

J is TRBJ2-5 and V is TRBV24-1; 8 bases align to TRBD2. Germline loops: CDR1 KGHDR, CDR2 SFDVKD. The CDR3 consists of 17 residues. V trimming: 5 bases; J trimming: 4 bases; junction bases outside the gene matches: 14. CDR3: CATSAPWGASGLETQYF. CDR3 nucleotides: TGTGCCACCAGTGCCCCCTGGGGGGCTAGCGGGTTAGAGACCCAGTACTTC.

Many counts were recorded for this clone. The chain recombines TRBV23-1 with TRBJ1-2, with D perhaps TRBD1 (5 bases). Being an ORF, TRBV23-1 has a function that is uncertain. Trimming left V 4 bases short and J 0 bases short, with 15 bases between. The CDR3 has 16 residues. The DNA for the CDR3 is TGCGCCAGCAGTCTCAATCCCCAGGGTCCTAACTATGGCTACACCTTC. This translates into CASSLNPQGPNYGYTF.